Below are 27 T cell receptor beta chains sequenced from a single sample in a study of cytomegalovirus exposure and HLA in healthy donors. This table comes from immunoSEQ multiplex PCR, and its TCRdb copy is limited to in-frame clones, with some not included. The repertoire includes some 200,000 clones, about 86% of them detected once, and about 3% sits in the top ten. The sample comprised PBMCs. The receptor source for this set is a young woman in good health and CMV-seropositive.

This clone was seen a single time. CDR3 sequence (DNA): TGCGCCAGCAGCCAAGAGGGACAGGCAACCCGCGGCTACACCTTC. It translates to CASSQEGQATRGYTF. The V gene is TRBV4-1, the J gene TRBJ1-2, with TRBD1 identical over 8 bases. Germline-derived CDR1 and CDR2 are MGHRA and YSYEKL. This CDR3 spans 15 amino acids. Trimming took 0 bases from V and 8 from J; bases not matched to a gene: 8.

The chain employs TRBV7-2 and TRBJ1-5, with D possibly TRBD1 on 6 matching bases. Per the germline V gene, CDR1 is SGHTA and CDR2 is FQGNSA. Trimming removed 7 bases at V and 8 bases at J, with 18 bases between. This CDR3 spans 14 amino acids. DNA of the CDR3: TGTGCCAGCAACCCATCACAGGGAATCAAGCCCCAGCATTTT. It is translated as CASNPSQGIKPQHF.

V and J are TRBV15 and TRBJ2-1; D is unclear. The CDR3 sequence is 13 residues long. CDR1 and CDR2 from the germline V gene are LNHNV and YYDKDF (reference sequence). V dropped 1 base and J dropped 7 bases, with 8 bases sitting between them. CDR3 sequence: CATSRVLENEQFF. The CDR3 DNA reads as TGTGCCACCAGCAGAGTGTTAGAAAATGAGCAGTTCTTC.

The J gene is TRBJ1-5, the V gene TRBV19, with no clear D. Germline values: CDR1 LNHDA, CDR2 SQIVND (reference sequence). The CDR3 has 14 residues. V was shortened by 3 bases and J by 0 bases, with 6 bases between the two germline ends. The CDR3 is CASSIGSSNQPQHF. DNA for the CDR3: TGTGCCAGTAGTATCGGGAGTAGCAATCAGCCCCAGCATTTT.

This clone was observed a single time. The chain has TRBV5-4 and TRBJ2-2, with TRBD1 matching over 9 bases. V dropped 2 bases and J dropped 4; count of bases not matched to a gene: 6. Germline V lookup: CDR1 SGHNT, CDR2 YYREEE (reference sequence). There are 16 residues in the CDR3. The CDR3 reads CASSLGTGRLTGELFF. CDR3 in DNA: TGTGCCAGCAGCTTAGGGACAGGGAGACTCACCGGGGAGCTGTTTTTT.

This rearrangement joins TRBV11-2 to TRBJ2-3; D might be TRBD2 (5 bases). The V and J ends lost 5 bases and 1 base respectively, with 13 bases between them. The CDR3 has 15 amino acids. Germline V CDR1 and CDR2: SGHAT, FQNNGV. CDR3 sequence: CASSPAVGGTDTQYF. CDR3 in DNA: TGTGCCAGCAGCCCAGCGGTCGGAGGCACAGATACGCAGTATTTT.

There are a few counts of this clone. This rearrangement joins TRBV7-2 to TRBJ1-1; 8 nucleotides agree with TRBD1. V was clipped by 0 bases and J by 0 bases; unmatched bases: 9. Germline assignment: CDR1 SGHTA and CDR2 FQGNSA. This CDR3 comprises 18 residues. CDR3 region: CASSLALGTGTLNTEAFF. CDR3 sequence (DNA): TGTGCCAGCAGCTTAGCCCTGGGGACAGGAACCTTGAACACTGAAGCTTTCTTT.

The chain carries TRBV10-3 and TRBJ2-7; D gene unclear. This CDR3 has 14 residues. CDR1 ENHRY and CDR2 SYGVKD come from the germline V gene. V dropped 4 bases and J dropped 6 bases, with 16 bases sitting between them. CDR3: CAISAETLVVEQYF. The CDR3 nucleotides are TGTGCCATCAGTGCGGAGACCCTAGTTGTCGAGCAGTACTTC.

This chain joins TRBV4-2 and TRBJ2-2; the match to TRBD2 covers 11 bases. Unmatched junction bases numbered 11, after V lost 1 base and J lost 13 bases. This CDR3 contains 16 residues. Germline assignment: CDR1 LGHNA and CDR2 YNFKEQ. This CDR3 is CASSQGATSGEGGLFF. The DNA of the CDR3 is TGTGCCAGCAGCCAAGGAGCGACTAGCGGGGAGGGTGGGCTGTTTTTT.

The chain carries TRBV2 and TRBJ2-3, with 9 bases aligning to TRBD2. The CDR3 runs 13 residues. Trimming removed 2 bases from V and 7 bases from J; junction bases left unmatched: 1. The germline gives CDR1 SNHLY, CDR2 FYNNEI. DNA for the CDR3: TGTGCCAGCAGTGAACTAGCGGGGAATACGCAGTATTTT. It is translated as CASSELAGNTQYF.

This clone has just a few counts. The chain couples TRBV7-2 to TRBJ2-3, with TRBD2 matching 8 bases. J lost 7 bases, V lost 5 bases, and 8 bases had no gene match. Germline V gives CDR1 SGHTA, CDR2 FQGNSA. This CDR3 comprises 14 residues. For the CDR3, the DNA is TGTGCCAGCAGCCCCGGGACTAGTTCCTATACGCAGTATTTT. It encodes CASSPGTSSYTQYF.

The CDR3 sequence: CASSSRTGTSSGANVLTF. The CDR3 coding sequence is TGTGCCAGCAGTTCTCGGACAGGGACCAGCTCTGGGGCCAACGTCCTGACTTTC. The chain joins TRBV27 to TRBJ2-6, with TRBD1 matching over 8 bases. There are 18 residues in the CDR3. Germline V gives CDR1 MNHEY, CDR2 SMNVEV (reference sequence). V was clipped by 4 bases and J by 0 bases; unmatched bases: 8. Full variable domain (missing parts from reference TRBV27 and TRBJ2-6): EAQVTQNPRYLITVTGKKLTVTCSQNMNHEYMSWYRQDPGLGLRQIYYSMNVEVTDKGDVPEGYKVSRKEKRNFPLILESPSPNQTSLYFCASSSRTGTSSGANVLTFGAGSRLTVL.

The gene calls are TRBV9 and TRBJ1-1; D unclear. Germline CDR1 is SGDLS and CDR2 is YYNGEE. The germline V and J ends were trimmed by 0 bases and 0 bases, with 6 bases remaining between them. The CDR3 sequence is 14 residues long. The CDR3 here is CASSVVPVNTEAFF. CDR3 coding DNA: TGTGCCAGCAGCGTAGTACCAGTGAACACTGAAGCTTTCTTT. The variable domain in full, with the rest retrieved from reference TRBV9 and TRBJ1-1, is DSGVTQTPKHLITATGQRVTLRCSPRSGDLSVYWYQQSLDQGLQFLIQYYNGEERAKGNILERFSAQQFPDLHSELNLSSLELGDSALYFCASSVVPVNTEAFFGQGTRLTVV.

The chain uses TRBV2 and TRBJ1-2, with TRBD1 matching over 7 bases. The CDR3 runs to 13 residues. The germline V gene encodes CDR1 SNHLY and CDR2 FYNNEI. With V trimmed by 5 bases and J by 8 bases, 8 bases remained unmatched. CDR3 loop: CASSPGTALGYTF. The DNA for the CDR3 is TGTGCCAGCAGTCCAGGGACAGCTCTGGGCTACACCTTC.

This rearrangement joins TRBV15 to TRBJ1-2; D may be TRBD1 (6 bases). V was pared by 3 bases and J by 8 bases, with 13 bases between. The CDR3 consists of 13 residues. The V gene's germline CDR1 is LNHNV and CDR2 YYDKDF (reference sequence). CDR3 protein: CATSRGAADGYTF. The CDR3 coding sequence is TGTGCCACCAGCAGGGGGGCGGCAGACGGCTACACCTTC.

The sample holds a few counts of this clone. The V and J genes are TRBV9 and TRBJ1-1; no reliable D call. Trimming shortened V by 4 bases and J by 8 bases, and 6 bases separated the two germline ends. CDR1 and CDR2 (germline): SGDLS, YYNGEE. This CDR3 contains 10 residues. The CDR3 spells CASSPREAFF. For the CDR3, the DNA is TGTGCCAGCAGCCCCCGGGAAGCTTTCTTT. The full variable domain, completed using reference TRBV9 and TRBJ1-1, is DSGVTQTPKHLITATGQRVTLRCSPRSGDLSVYWYQQSLDQGLQFLIQYYNGEERAKGNILERFSAQQFPDLHSELNLSSLELGDSALYFCASSPREAFFGQGTRLTVV.

CDR3 nucleotide sequence: TGTGCCAGCAGTTACTGGGGCGATGAGCAGTTCTTC. It specifies CASSYWGDEQFF. The rearrangement uses TRBV6-5 and TRBJ2-1, with D perhaps matching TRBD1 (5 bases). The CDR3 totals 12 residues. Germline V gene data show CDR1 as MNHEY and CDR2 as SVGAGI. The V end was cut by 1 base, the J end by 8 bases, with 6 bases between.

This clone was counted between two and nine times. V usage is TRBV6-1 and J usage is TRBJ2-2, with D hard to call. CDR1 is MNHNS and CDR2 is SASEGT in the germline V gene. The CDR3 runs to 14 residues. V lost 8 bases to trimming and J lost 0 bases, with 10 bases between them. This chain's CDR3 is CASLITANTGELFF. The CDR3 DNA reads TGTGCCAGCCTCATCACGGCGAACACCGGGGAGCTGTTTTTT.

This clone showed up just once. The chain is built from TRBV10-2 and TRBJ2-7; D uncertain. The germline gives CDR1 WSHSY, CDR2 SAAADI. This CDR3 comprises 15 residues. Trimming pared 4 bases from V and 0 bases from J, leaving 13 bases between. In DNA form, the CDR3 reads TGCGCCAGCAGTGTCCCAGACAAATTCTCCTACGAGCAGTACTTC. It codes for CASSVPDKFSYEQYF.

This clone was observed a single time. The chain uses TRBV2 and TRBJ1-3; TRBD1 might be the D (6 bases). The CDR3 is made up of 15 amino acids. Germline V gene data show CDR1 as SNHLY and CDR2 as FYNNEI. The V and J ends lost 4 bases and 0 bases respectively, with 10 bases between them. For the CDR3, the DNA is TGTGCCAGCAGTGCCGGGACAAGCTCTGGAAACACCATATATTTT. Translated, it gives CASSAGTSSGNTIYF.

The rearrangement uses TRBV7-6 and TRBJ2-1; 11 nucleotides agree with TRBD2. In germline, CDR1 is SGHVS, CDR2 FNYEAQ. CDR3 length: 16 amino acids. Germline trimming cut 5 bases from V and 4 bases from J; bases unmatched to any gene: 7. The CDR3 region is CASSPGLAGEYNEQFF. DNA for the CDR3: TGTGCCAGCAGCCCAGGACTAGCGGGCGAATACAATGAGCAGTTCTTC.

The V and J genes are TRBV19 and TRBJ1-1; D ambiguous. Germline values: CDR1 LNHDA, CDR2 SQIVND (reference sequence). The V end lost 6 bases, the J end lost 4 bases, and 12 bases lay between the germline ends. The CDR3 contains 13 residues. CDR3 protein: CASSPFGFTEAFF. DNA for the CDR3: TGTGCCAGTAGCCCCTTCGGGTTCACTGAAGCTTTCTTT. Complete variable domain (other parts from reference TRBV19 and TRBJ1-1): DGGITQSPKYLFRKEGQNVTLSCEQNLNHDAMYWYRQDPGQGLRLIYYSQIVNDFQKGDIAEGYSVSREKKESFPLTVTSAQKNPTAFYLCASSPFGFTEAFFGQGTRLTVV.

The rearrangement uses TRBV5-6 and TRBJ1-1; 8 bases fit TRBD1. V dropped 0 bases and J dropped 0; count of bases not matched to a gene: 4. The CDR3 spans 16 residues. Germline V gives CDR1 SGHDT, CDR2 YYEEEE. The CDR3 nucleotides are TGTGCCAGCAGCTTGGGGACAGGGTGGGTGAACACTGAAGCTTTCTTT. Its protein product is CASSLGTGWVNTEAFF.

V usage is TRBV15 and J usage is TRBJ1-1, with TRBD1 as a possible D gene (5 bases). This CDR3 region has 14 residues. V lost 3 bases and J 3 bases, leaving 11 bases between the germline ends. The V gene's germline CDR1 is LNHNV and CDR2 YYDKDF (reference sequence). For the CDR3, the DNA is TGTGCCACCAGCAGCTTAGGGGCGGACACTGAAGCTTTCTTT. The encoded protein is CATSSLGADTEAFF.

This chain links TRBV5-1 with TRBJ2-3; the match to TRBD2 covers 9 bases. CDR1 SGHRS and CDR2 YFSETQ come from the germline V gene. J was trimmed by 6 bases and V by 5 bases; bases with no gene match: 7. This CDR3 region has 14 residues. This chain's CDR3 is CASRTSGPTDTQYF. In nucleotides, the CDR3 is TGCGCCAGCAGAACTAGCGGGCCGACGGATACGCAGTATTTT.

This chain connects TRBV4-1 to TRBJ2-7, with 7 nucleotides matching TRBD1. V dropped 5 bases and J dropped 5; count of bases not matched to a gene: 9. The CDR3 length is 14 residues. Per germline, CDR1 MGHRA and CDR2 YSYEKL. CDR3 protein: CASSSRQGRNEQYF. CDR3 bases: TGCGCCAGCAGCTCCCGACAGGGAAGGAACGAGCAGTACTTC.

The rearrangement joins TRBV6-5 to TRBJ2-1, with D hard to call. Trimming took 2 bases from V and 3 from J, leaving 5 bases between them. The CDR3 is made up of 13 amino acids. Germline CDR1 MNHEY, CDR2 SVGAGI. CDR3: CASSYDNYNEQFF. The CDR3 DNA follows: TGTGCCAGCAGTTACGACAACTACAATGAGCAGTTCTTC.